This T cell receptor beta chain comes out of a study of a mutant IDH1 vaccine in newly diagnosed glioma. About the study: Earlier treatment was radiotherapy, temozolomide, or both, with most getting both.

Losses at the gene ends were 5 bases for V and 3 bases for J; bases not matched to a gene: 6. The CDR3 length is 14 residues. Germline loops: CDR1 GTSNPN, CDR2 SVGIG (reference sequence). Turning to this clone: Its target is not known.

Produced via immunoSEQ multiplex PCR; TCRdb's table is partial and in-frame only. This table holds 25,000 to 30,000 clones, 89% found once. Specified time point: week 5, during vaccination. A 20-mer mutant IDH1 peptide at 300 ug was injected subcutaneously with topical imiquimod. The sequence was obtained from a man between 18 and 35 years old with glioma. V gene TRBV30 combines with J gene TRBJ2-7; 11 positions agree with TRBD1. The input for sequencing was PBMCs, taken from a glioma patient whose treatment included an IDH1 peptide vaccine. The CDR3 DNA reads as TGTGCCTGGGAAGGGACAGGGGGATTCTACGAGCAGTACTTC. Translating it yields CAWEGTGGFYEQYF.